What follows are 13 T cell receptor beta chains derived from one specimen sequenced in a study of T cell changes during pregnancy in multiple sclerosis. Libraries were prepared by immunoSEQ multiplex PCR; TCRdb keeps only in-frame clonotypes and omits some of them. The sample carries some 60,000 clones, around 90% recorded once. The sample here was peripheral blood, taken before pregnancy. These receptors originate from a female donor with multiple sclerosis, enrolled in a pregnancy study.

The chain combines TRBV5-4 with TRBJ1-2; D not certain. V gave up 4 bases and J gave up 8 bases, with 12 bases separating them. The germline V gene encodes CDR1 SGHNT and CDR2 YYREEE (reference sequence). This CDR3 spans 12 amino acids. The CDR3 reads CASSQTDVGYTF. Here the CDR3 DNA reads TGTGCCAGCAGCCAAACAGACGTCGGCTACACCTTC. The full variable domain, rest sourced from reference TRBV5-4 and TRBJ1-2, is ETGVTQSPTHLIKTRGQQVTLRCSSQSGHNTVSWYQQALGQGPQFIFQYYREEENGRGNFPPRFSGLQFPNYSSELNVNALELDDSALYLCASSQTDVGYTFGSGTRLTVV.

The chain joins TRBV6-1 to TRBJ2-2; 7 positions agree with TRBD1. Germline V gene data show CDR1 as MNHNS and CDR2 as SASEGT. V dropped 8 bases and J dropped 0; count of bases not matched to a gene: 6. CDR3 size: 15 residues. The CDR3 bases are TGTGCCAGCCGAGGGACAGTAACGAACACCGGGGAGCTGTTTTTT. This codes for CASRGTVTNTGELFF.

V is TRBV6-6 and J is TRBJ1-1, with TRBD1 matching over 7 bases. With V trimmed by 9 bases and J by 4 bases, 11 bases remained unmatched. The CDR3 extends over 14 amino acids. CDR1 MNHNY and CDR2 SVGAGI come from the germline V gene (reference sequence). The CDR3 protein is CASSVVGQITEAFF. The CDR3 region has the DNA TGTGCCAGTTCTGTAGTGGGACAGATCACTGAAGCTTTCTTT.

The chain recombines TRBV5-6 with TRBJ1-1, with a weak D call TRBD1 (6 bases). With 2 bases removed from V and 0 bases from J, the gap between germline ends came to 8 bases. The CDR3 has 14 residues. CDR1 and CDR2 from the germline V gene are SGHDT and YYEEEE. CDR3 nucleotide sequence: TGTGCCAGCAGCTTAGGGGGATTGAACACTGAAGCTTTCTTT. Its translation: CASSLGGLNTEAFF.

V and J are TRBV7-3 and TRBJ1-2; 9 nucleotides align to TRBD1. J gave up 4 bases and V 4 bases, and 7 bases lay outside the gene matches. This CDR3 has 15 amino acids. Germline-derived CDR1 and CDR2 are SGHTA and FQGTGA. The CDR3 here is CASSWGGQGTYGYTF. In DNA, the CDR3 is TGTGCCAGCAGCTGGGGGGGACAGGGAACCTATGGCTACACCTTC.

The chain has TRBV6-6 and TRBJ2-4, with 8 nucleotides matching TRBD2. Germline values: CDR1 MNHNY, CDR2 SVGAGI (reference sequence). V was pared by 10 bases and J by 9 bases, with 5 bases of the junction left unmatched. The CDR3 totals 11 residues. The CDR3, as DNA: TGTGCCACGGGAGGGTCGCGCATTCAGTACTTC. It specifies CATGGSRIQYF.

V and J are TRBV7-6 and TRBJ2-5; 9 nucleotides align to TRBD2. V lost 1 base to trimming and J lost 5 bases; unmatched junction nucleotides: 8. Germline V lookup: CDR1 SGHVS, CDR2 FNYEAQ. There are 16 residues in the CDR3. CDR3 region: CASSLGAGGTLETQYF. The CDR3 DNA sequence: TGTGCCAGCAGCTTAGGGGCGGGGGGGACCCTTGAGACCCAGTACTTC.

The CDR3 DNA follows: TGTGCCAGTAGTCCGGGACAGATAGAAGCTTTCTTT. As protein: CASSPGQIEAFF. V gene TRBV19 combines with J gene TRBJ1-1; 7 positions match TRBD1. The germline CDR1 and CDR2 sequences are LNHDA and SQIVND (reference sequence). Trimming cost V 5 bases and J 8 bases; bases outside gene matches: 5. The CDR3 has 12 residues.

The chain uses TRBV7-6 and TRBJ1-3; 8 bases agree with TRBD1. This CDR3 is built from 16 residues. Trimming cost V 1 base and J 4 bases; bases outside gene matches: 6. The germline V gene encodes CDR1 SGHVS and CDR2 FNYEAQ. The CDR3: CASSLGTGGSGNTIYF. For the CDR3, the DNA is TGTGCCAGCAGCTTAGGAACAGGGGGTTCGGGAAACACCATATATTTT.

This clone occurred once. The chain recombines TRBV6-1 with TRBJ1-1; a possible D gene is TRBD1 (5 bases). The V gene lost 7 bases and the J gene lost 3 bases, with 18 bases spanning the gap. This CDR3 has 15 amino acids. From germline, CDR1 is MNHNS and CDR2 SASEGT. Here the CDR3 reads CASTTLWGGDTEAFF. CDR3 DNA: TGTGCCAGCACCACCCTTTGGGGGGGGGACACTGAAGCTTTCTTT.

The V call is TRBV11-1, the J call TRBJ1-1; 7 positions match TRBD1. This CDR3 is 14 amino acids long. Germline CDR1 and CDR2: SGHAT and FQDESV (reference sequence). Trimming took 4 bases from V and 0 from J; bases not matched to a gene: 2. Written as DNA, the CDR3 is TGTGCCAGCAGCTATACAGGGGTGAACACTGAAGCTTTCTTT. Translation: CASSYTGVNTEAFF.

V gene TRBV19 combines with J gene TRBJ2-5, with D maybe TRBD2 (6 bases). V lost 6 bases and J 5 bases, leaving 13 bases between the germline ends. Germline V CDR1 and CDR2: LNHDA, SQIVND (reference sequence). The CDR3 extends over 13 amino acids. In DNA form, the CDR3 reads TGTGCCAGTAGACGGACGGGGGAGGAGACCCAGTACTTC. Encoded protein: CASRRTGEETQYF.

In DNA, the CDR3 is TGTGCCAGCAGCGACGACAGGGGGACTGGAAACACCATATATTTT. Translating it yields CASSDDRGTGNTIYF. This chain uses TRBV11-2 with TRBJ1-3; TRBD1 matches at 9 bases. Germline CDR1 is SGHAT and CDR2 is FQNNGV. J was trimmed by 2 bases and V by 5 bases; bases with no gene match: 4. The CDR3 sequence is 15 residues long.